This T cell receptor beta chain was found in a study of T cell responses to AZD1222 COVID-19 vaccine. V was trimmed by 0 bases and J by 4 bases, leaving 13 bases between them. Germline CDR1 is SGHRS and CDR2 is YFSETQ. The CDR3 extends over 16 amino acids. Clones were read by immunoSEQ multiplex PCR, and TCRdb kept only the in-frame ones, dropping some. The profile shows 70,000 to 95,000 clones, around nine tenths of them singletons. The TCR originated in an adult who received the AZD1222 COVID-19 vaccine. This specimen was peripheral blood, taken 28 days after the second AZD1222 dose. V and J are TRBV5-1 and TRBJ1-4; D is ambiguous. This chain's CDR3 is CASSLGVRSLNEKLFF. In DNA, the CDR3 is TGCGCCAGCAGCTTGGGTGTGAGGTCCCTTAATGAAAAACTGTTTTTT.